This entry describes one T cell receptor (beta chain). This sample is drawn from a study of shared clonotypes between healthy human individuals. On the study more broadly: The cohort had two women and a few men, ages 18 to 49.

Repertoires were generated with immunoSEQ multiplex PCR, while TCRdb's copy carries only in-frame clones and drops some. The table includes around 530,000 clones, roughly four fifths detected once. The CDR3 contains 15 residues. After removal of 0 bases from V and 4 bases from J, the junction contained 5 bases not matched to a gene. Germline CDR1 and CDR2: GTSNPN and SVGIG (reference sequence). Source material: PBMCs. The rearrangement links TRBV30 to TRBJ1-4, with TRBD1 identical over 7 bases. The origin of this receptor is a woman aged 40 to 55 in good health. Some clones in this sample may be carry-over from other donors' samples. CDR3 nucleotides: TGTGCCTGGAGTGTAGGGACAGCCCGTAATGAAAAACTGTTTTTT. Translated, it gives CAWSVGTARNEKLFF.